The 10 T cell receptor beta chains given below trace back to one sample, sequenced in a study of technical replicates of blood from a few donors. Profiled with immunoSEQ multiplex PCR; TCRdb holds only in-frame clones, not every one. This table has approximately 79,000 clones, 85% to 95% appearing once. Sequenced: T cells isolated from PBMCs. The receptors originated from a human donor in good health.

V and J are TRBV2 and TRBJ2-3; TRBD1 agrees at 10 bases. V gave up 6 bases and J gave up 5 bases; unmatched junction bases: 11. From germline, CDR1 is SNHLY and CDR2 FYNNEI. The CDR3 has 16 amino acids. CDR3 amino acids: CASRSSDRGLEDTQYF. The CDR3 DNA reads as TGTGCCAGCAGATCTTCCGACAGGGGGCTAGAAGATACGCAGTATTTT.

The chain carries TRBV27 and TRBJ2-3; D is possibly TRBD2 (6 bases). The V gene lost 6 bases and the J gene lost 4 bases, with 20 bases spanning the gap. The CDR3 contains 16 residues. Germline V gives CDR1 MNHEY, CDR2 SMNVEV (reference sequence). The CDR3 spells CASSHHTGTSSDTQYF. CDR3 DNA sequence: TGTGCCAGCAGCCATCACACCGGAACTAGCTCAGATACGCAGTATTTT.

In this sample, this clone turned up once. This chain uses TRBV30 with TRBJ2-5; D gene unclear. Trimming cost V 0 bases and J 6 bases, with 11 bases left between them. Germline loops: CDR1 GTSNPN, CDR2 SVGIG (reference sequence). There are 13 residues in the CDR3. In nucleotides, the CDR3 is TGTGCCTGGAGTGTATCTAGATCTCAGACCCAGTACTTC. Its protein is CAWSVSRSQTQYF.

V usage is TRBV4-1 and J usage is TRBJ2-1; 8 positions agree with TRBD2. Germline CDR1 is MGHRA and CDR2 is YSYEKL. J was trimmed by 4 bases and V by 6 bases; bases with no gene match: 11. The CDR3 totals 16 residues. CDR3 coding DNA: TGCGCCAGCAGTCACCCCGGGACTAGAAAATACAATGAGCAGTTCTTC. Amino acid sequence: CASSHPGTRKYNEQFF.

The V gene is TRBV25-1, the J gene TRBJ1-2; the match to TRBD1 covers 8 bases. The CDR3 has 13 amino acids. The trim removed 8 bases at V and 8 bases at J, leaving 10 bases unmatched. Germline V gene data show CDR1 as MGHDK and CDR2 as SYGVNS. The CDR3 spells CASSETGVKGYTF. CDR3 coding DNA: TGTGCCAGCTCAGAGACAGGGGTTAAGGGCTACACCTTC.

The chain uses TRBV29-1 and TRBJ2-5; D remains unclear. The CDR3 consists of 13 residues. V was clipped by 4 bases and J by 4 bases, with 13 bases between them. Per germline, CDR1 SQVTM and CDR2 ANQGSEA. The CDR3 nucleotides are TGCAGCGTTGGATCCACAACGGGAGAGACCCAGTACTTC. Protein product: CSVGSTTGETQYF.

The rearrangement links TRBV5-1 to TRBJ2-7; TRBD1 matches 9 bases. J was trimmed by 4 bases and V by 0 bases; bases with no gene match: 2. Germline V gene sequence: CDR1 SGHRS, CDR2 YFSETQ. This CDR3 has 14 amino acids. CDR3 sequence: CASSLGDRAYEQYF. The CDR3 region has the DNA TGCGCCAGCAGCTTGGGGGACAGGGCATACGAGCAGTACTTC.

The J gene is TRBJ1-2, the V gene TRBV2; D not certain. CDR1 is SNHLY and CDR2 is FYNNEI in the germline V gene. Trimming stripped 1 base from V and 8 bases from J, with 14 bases between. CDR3 size: 14 residues. The chain's CDR3 is CASSEVRASEGYTF. CDR3 bases: TGTGCCAGCAGTGAAGTTCGTGCAAGCGAAGGCTACACCTTC.

The chain carries TRBV11-2 and TRBJ2-7; possibly TRBD2 for D (6 bases). The V end was cut by 1 base, the J end by 2 bases, with 6 bases between. The germline V gene has CDR1 SGHAT and CDR2 FQNNGV. This CDR3 is built from 13 residues. CDR3 sequence: CASSLGLAYEQYF. As DNA, the CDR3 is TGTGCCAGCAGCTTAGGACTAGCCTACGAGCAGTACTTC.

This rearrangement joins TRBV27 to TRBJ1-2, with D possibly matching TRBD1 (6 bases). V lost 6 bases and J lost 6, with 26 bases in between. Germline assignment: CDR1 MNHEY and CDR2 SMNVEV (reference sequence). The CDR3 is 17 residues long. The CDR3 nucleotides read TGTGCCAGCAGCCTGGACCCTACAGGGTTTGCTTCGGATGGCTACACCTTC. Translated: CASSLDPTGFASDGYTF.